This T cell receptor beta chain appears in the sequencing data of a study of blood T cells in healthy people across ages. The authors ran a second PCR of 7 to 11 cycles using a sample-barcoded 5' primer and a J-beta primer mix. TCRdb reprocessed the 5' RACE reads via MiXCR and lists one record per CDR3 protein. The sample contains some 760,000 distinct CDR3 sequences, 20% to 25% of which appear only once. This CDR3 has 14 residues. V lost 7 bases and J 4 bases, leaving 13 bases between the germline ends. Germline assignment: CDR1 MDHEN and CDR2 SYDVKM. These sequences were also reported in another study, on T cells of mothers and their children.

The sequencing input was blood. The chain uses TRBV28 and TRBJ1-4; a possible D gene is TRBD1 (6 bases). The source of this sequence is a boy younger than 18 in good health. The CDR3 loop is CASIPDSFNEKLFF. CDR3 DNA: TGTGCCAGCATTCCGGACAGCTTTAATGAAAAACTGTTTTTT.